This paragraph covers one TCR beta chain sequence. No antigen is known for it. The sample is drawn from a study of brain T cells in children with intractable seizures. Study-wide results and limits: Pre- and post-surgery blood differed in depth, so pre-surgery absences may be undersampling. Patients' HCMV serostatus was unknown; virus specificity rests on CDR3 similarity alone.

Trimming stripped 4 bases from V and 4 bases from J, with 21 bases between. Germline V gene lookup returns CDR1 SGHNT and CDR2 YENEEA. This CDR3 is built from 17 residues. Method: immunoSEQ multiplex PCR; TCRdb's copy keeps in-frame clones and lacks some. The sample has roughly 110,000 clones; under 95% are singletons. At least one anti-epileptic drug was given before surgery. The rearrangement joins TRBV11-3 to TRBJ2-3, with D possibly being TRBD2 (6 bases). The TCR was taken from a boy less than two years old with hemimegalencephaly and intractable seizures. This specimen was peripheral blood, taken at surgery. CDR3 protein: CASSSFGLSVEADTQYF. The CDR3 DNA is TGTGCCAGCAGCTCCTTCGGACTATCAGTCGAGGCAGATACGCAGTATTTT.